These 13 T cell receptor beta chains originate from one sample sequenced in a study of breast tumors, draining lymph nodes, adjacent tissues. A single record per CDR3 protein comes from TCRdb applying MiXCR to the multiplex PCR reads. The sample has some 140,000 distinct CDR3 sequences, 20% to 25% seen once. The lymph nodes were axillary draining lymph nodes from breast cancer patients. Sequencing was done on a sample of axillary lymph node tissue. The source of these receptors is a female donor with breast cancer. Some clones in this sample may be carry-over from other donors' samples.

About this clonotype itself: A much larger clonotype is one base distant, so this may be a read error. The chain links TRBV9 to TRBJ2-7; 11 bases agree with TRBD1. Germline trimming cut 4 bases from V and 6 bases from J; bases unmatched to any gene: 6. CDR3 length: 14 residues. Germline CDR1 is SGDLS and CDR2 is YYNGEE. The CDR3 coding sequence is TGTGCCAGCAGCTTTTGGGACAGGGGGAGCGAGCAGTACTTC. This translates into CASSFWDRGSEQYF.

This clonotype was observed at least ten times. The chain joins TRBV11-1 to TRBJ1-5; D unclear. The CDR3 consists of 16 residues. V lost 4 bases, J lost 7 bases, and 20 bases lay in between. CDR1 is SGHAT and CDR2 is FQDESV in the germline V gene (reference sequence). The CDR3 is CASSSGRDSGLQPQHF. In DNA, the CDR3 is TGTGCCAGCAGCTCGGGTCGTGACTCAGGTTTACAGCCCCAGCATTTT.

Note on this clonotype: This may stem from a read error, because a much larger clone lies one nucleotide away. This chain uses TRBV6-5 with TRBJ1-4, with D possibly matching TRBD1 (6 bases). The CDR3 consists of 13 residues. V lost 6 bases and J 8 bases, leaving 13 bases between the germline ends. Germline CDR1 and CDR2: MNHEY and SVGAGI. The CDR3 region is CASSGTNYEKLFF. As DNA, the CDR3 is TGTGCCAGCAGCGGGACAAATTACGAAAAACTGTTTTTT.

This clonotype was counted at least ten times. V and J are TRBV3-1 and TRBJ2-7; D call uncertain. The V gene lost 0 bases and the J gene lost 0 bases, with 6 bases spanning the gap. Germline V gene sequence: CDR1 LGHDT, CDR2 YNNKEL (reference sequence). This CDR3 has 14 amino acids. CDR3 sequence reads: CASSQDHNSYEQYF. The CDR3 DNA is TGTGCCAGCAGCCAAGATCACAACTCCTACGAGCAGTACTTC.

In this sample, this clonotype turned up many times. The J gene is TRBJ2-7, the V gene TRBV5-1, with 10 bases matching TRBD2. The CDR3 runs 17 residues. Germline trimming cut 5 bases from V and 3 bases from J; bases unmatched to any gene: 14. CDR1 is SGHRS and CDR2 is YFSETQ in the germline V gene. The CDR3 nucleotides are TGCGCCAGCAGTTCGGCTTCAACTAGCGGGATTAACTACGAGCAGTACTTC. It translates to CASSSASTSGINYEQYF.

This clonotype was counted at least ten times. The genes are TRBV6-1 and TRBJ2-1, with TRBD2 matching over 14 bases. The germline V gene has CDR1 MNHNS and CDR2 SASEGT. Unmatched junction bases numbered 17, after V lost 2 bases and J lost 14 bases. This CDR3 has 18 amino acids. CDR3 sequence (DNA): TGTGCCAGCAGTGAAACCGGGACTAGCGGGAGAAGTAGGAGTTGGGAGTTCTTC. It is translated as CASSETGTSGRSRSWEFF.

The CDR3 region is CASSQAFDEDVSVYEQYF. CDR3 DNA sequence: TGTGCCAGCAGCCAAGCCTTCGACGAGGATGTATCGGTCTACGAGCAGTACTTC. This sequence joins TRBV4-2 and TRBJ2-7, with unresolved D. The length of the CDR3 is 18 residues. Germline V gene data show CDR1 as LGHNA and CDR2 as YNFKEQ. The V and J ends lost 1 base and 3 bases respectively, with 22 bases between them.

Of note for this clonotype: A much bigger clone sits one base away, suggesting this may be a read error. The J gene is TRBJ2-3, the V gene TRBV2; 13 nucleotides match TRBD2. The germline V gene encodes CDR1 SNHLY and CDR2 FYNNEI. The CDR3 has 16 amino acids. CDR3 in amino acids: CASRELAGGPTVTQYF. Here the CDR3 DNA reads TGTGCCAGCAGAGAACTAGCGGGAGGGCCCACAGTTACGCAGTATTTT.

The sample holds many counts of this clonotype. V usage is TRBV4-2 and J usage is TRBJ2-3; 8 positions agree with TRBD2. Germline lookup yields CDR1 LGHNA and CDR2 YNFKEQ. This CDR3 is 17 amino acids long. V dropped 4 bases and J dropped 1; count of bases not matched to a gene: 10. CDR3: CASSPLTSVAGTDTQYF. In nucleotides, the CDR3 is TGTGCCAGCAGCCCCCTGACTAGCGTCGCCGGCACAGATACGCAGTATTTT.

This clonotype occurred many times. CDR3 protein: CSAGGGSGNTIYF. The CDR3 nucleotides read TGCAGTGCTGGGGGGGGCTCGGGAAACACCATATATTTT. The chain recombines TRBV20-1 with TRBJ1-3, with D maybe TRBD1 (6 bases). V lost 5 bases and J 4 bases, leaving 12 bases between the germline ends. The CDR3 sequence is 13 residues long. CDR1 DFQATT and CDR2 SNEGSKA come from the germline V gene (reference sequence).

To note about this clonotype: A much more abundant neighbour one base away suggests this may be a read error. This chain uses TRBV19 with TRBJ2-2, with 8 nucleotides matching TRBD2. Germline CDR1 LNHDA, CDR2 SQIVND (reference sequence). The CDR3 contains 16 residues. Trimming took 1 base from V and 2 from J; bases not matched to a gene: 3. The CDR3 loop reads CASSIVAGSNTGELFF. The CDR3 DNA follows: TGTGCCAGTAGTATAGTAGCGGGGTCCAACACCGGGGAGCTGTTTTTT.

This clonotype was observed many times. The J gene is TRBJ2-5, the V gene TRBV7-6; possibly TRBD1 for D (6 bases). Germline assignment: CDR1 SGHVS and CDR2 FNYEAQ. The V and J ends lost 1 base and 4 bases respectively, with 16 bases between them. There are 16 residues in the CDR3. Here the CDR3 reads CASSLGAQGLGETQYF. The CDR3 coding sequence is TGTGCCAGCAGCTTAGGGGCACAGGGTTTGGGAGAGACCCAGTACTTC.

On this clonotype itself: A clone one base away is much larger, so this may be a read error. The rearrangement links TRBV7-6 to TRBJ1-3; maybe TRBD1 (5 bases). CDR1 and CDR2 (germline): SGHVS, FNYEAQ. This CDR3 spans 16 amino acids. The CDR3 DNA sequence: TGTGCCAGCAGCTTAGAGGCAGGGTCCTCTGGAAACGCCATATATTTT. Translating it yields CASSLEAGSSGNAIYF.